Sequencing of this T cell receptor (beta chain) was carried out in a study of identical twins. Study-wide results and limits: In cord blood, abundant beta clonotypes had fewer insertions; memory showed no trend.

This clonotype was counted a single time. Its antigen is undetermined. Each CDR3 protein gets one entry after TCRdb re-called the 5' RACE reads with MiXCR. The data contain hundreds of thousands of distinct CDR3 sequences, over 20% of them singletons. The germline V and J ends were trimmed by 6 bases and 4 bases, with 15 bases remaining between them. The length of the CDR3 is 14 residues. The same sample was also studied in work on T cells expressing NK-cell markers. According to that study: Top CD8+ clonotypes included the dominant CD3+CD56+NKG2C+ clonotypes in 5 to 7 donors.

The TCR originated in a woman in her late teens or twenties in good health. The sequenced material came from PBMCs. The chain has TRBV12-3 or TRBV12-4 and TRBJ2-5, with D hard to call. CDR3 protein: CASRRHRNRETQYF. The CDR3 DNA is TGTGCCAGCAGACGACATCGAAACCGAGAGACCCAGTACTTC.